This TCR beta chain is from a study of cytomegalovirus exposure and HLA in healthy donors. Germline loops: CDR1 MNHEY, CDR2 SMNVEV (reference sequence). The V segment lost 7 bases and the J segment 6 bases; nucleotides outside the gene matches: 9. The CDR3 sequence is 15 residues long. Assay used: immunoSEQ multiplex PCR; TCRdb lists only in-frame clones, some missing. The repertoire holds 200,000 to 300,000 clones, with about 86% as singletons. This TCR came from a woman in her twenties or thirties in good health and CMV-seropositive. The sequenced sample was PBMCs. The rearrangement links TRBV27 to TRBJ2-3, with 11 nucleotides matching TRBD2. CDR3 loop: CASMPLAGVPDTQYF. CDR3 DNA sequence: TGTGCCAGCATGCCACTAGCGGGAGTCCCCGATACGCAGTATTTT.